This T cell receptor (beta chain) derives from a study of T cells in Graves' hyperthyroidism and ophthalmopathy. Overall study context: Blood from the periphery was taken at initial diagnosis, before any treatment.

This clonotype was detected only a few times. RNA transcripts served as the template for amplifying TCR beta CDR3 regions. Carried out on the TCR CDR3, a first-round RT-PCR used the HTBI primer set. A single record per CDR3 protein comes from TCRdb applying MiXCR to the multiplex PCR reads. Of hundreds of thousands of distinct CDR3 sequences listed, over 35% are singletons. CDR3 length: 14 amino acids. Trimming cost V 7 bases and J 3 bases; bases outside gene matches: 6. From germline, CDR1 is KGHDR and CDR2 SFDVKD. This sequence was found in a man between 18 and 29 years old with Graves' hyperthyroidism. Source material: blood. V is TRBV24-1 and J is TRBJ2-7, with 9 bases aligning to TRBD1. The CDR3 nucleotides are TGTGCCACCAGCCCGGGACAGGGCGACTACGAGCAGTACTTC. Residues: CATSPGQGDYEQYF.